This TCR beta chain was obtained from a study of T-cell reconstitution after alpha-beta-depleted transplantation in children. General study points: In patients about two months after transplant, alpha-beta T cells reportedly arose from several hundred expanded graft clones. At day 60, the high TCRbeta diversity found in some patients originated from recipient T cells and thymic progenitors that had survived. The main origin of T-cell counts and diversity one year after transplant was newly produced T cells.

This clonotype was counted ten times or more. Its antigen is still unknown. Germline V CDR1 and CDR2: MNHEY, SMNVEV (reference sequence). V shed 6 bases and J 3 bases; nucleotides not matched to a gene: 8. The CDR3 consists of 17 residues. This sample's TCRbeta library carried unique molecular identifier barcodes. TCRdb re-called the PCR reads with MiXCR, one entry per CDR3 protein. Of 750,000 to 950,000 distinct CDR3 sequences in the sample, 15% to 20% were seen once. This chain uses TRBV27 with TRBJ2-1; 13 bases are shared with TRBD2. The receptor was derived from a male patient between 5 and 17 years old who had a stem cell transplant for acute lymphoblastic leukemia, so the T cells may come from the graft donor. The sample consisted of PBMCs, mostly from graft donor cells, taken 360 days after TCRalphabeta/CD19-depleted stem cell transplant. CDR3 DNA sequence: TGTGCCAGCAGGTCTGGACTAGCGGGAGTGCTCTACAATGAGCAGTTCTTC. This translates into CASRSGLAGVLYNEQFF.